This is a list of T cell receptor beta chains from one sample in a study of blood T cell repertoires in COVID-19. Assay used: immunoSEQ multiplex PCR; TCRdb lists only in-frame clones, some missing. The top ten hold around 35% of the sample, which has 150,000 or so clones, around four fifths seen once. The sample comprised peripheral blood. The receptor source for this set is a human donor in a cohort sampled during active COVID-19. Each CDR3 is given with its conserved first and last residue. A D gene is named only where the DNA matches it firmly. Size tells how often a clone was seen (once, few, many) or the class of an expanded clone, and some rows leave it out.

.	TRBV12-3/TRBV12-4	TRBJ1-2	.	CASRPDGRYGYTF	TGTGCCAGCAGGCCGGACGGGAGATATGGCTACACCTTC
.	TRBV4-3	TRBJ1-3	.	CASSQDRASSGNTIYF	TGCGCCAGCAGCCAAGACAGGGCTTCCTCTGGAAACACCATATATTTT
.	TRBV10-1	TRBJ2-4	TRBD1	CASSGGLGQVAIQYF	TGCGCCAGCAGTGGGGGGCTTGGACAGGTTGCCATTCAGTACTTC
.	TRBV19	TRBJ2-7	TRBD1	CASSIRQGYEQYF	TGTGCCAGTAGTATAAGACAGGGGTACGAGCAGTACTTC
few	TRBV4-2	TRBJ1-6	TRBD1	CASSPQAGGGSYNSPLHF	TGTGCCAGCAGCCCCCAGGCAGGGGGCGGCTCCTATAATTCACCCCTCCACTTT
.	TRBV7-2	TRBJ2-7	.	CASSTDSYEQYF	TGTGCCAGCAGCACCGACAGCTACGAGCAGTACTTC
.	TRBV12-5	TRBJ1-1	TRBD1	CASVRRGRNTEAFF	TGTGCTAGTGTCCGAAGGGGGCGGAACACTGAAGCTTTCTTT
.	TRBV5-1	TRBJ1-2	TRBD1	CASSLGGQGAYGYTF	TGCGCCAGCAGCCTAGGGGGACAGGGGGCCTATGGCTACACCTTC
.	TRBV6-5	TRBJ1-5	.	CASSYDRRQPQHF	TGTGCCAGCAGTTACGACAGGCGTCAGCCCCAGCATTTT
few	TRBV4-3	TRBJ1-2	TRBD1	CASSLTGTVGFYGYTF	TGCGCCAGCAGCCTAACCGGGACAGTGGGATTCTATGGCTACACCTTC
few	TRBV2	TRBJ1-5	.	CASSEAWLINQPQHF	TGTGCCAGCAGTGAAGCTTGGCTGATCAATCAGCCCCAGCATTTT
.	TRBV10-3	TRBJ2-1	TRBD1	CAIRQGTTESNEQFF	TGTGCCATCAGACAGGGGACAACGGAGTCCAATGAGCAGTTCTTC
.	TRBV3-1/TRBV3-2	TRBJ1-3	TRBD1	CASSQVRDRRLGNTIYF	TGTGCCAGCAGCCAAGTAAGGGACAGGCGTCTTGGAAACACCATATATTTT
.	TRBV28	TRBJ1-2	.	CASYSSGTGSFRGYTF	TGTGCCAGCTACTCCTCCGGGACTGGATCCTTTCGCGGCTACACCTTC
.	TRBV9	TRBJ1-1	.	CASSGQALGYTEAFF	TGTGCCAGCAGCGGACAGGCGTTGGGTTACACTGAAGCTTTCTTT
.	TRBV18	TRBJ2-3	.	CASSPPSQTDTQYF	TGTGCCAGCTCACCACCGAGTCAAACAGATACGCAGTATTTT